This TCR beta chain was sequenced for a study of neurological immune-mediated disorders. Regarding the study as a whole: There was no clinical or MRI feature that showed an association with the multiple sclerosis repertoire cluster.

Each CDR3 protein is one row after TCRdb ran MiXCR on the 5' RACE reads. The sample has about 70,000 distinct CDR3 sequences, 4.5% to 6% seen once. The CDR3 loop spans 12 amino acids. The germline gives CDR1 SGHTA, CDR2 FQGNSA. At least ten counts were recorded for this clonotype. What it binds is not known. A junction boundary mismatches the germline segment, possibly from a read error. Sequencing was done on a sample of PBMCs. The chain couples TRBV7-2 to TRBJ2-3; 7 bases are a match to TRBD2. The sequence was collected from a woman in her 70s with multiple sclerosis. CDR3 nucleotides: TGTGCCAGCAGCTTACAGCGGGAAACTTTCCATTTT. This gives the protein CASSLQRETFHF.